The present TCR beta chain was sequenced within a study of T-cell memory formation after mild COVID-19. Background on the study: Clusters were largely donor specific. Findings and limits, study-wide: A subset of responding clones appeared in pre-infection memory, suggesting cross-reactive memory joined. CM and EM subsets held most contracting CD4+ clones; EMRA held CD8+ ones.

5'RACE, which relied on constant-segment primers, yielded TCR alpha and TCR beta cDNA libraries carrying sample barcodes and UMIs. TCRdb reprocessed the 5' RACE reads with MiXCR, giving one entry per CDR3 protein. The sample has hundreds of thousands of distinct CDR3 sequences, approximately 23% seen once. V was cut by 3 bases and J by 1 base, with 9 bases left in between. Germline lookup yields CDR1 LGHDT and CDR2 YNNKEL (reference sequence). This CDR3 comprises 14 residues. In this sample, this clonotype turned up a few times. What it binds is not known. The source of this sequence is an adult woman who had mild COVID-19 (a few samples of this study predate the infection). Cell type and time point are not known. Sequencing used PBMCs or a T cell subset sorted from them (not recorded which). The chain carries TRBV3-1 and TRBJ1-1, with D perhaps TRBD1 (6 bases). The CDR3 is CASSHPQGNTEAFF. DNA of the CDR3: TGTGCCAGCAGCCACCCACAGGGGAACACTGAAGCTTTCTTT.